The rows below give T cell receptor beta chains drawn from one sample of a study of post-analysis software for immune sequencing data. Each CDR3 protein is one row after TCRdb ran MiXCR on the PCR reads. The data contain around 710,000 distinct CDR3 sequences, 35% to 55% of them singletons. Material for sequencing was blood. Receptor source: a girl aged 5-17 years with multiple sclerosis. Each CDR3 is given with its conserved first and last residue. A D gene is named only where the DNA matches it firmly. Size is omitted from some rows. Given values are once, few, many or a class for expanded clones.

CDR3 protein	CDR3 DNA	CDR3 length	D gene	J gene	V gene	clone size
CSVESGGPIDTQYF	TGCAGCGTAGAGTCGGGAGGCCCCATAGATACGCAGTATTTT	14	TRBD2	TRBJ2-3	TRBV29-1	-
CMFTGQTRVNEQFF	TGCATGTTCACAGGACAGACTAGGGTCAATGAGCAGTTCTTC	14	-	TRBJ2-1	TRBV29-1	few
CASTPPRGDQETQYF	TGTGCCAGCACCCCTCCAAGGGGGGACCAAGAGACCCAGTACTTC	15	-	TRBJ2-5	TRBV7-9	few
CASSPGVQEAYEQYF	TGCGCCAGCAGCCCGGGGGTCCAGGAAGCCTACGAGCAGTACTTC	15	-	TRBJ2-7	TRBV5-1	few
CASSPQDWGYEQYF	TGTGCCAGCAGCCCCCAGGACTGGGGGTACGAGCAGTACTTC	14	-	TRBJ2-7	TRBV3-1	-
CANSWGLAGAEQYF	TGTGCCAACAGCTGGGGACTAGCGGGTGCTGAGCAGTACTTC	14	TRBD2	TRBJ2-7	TRBV7-2	once
CSAIKGSGANVLTF	TGCAGTGCGATAAAGGGCTCTGGGGCCAACGTCCTGACTTTC	14	-	TRBJ2-6	TRBV20-1	-
CATSDPTSGSSNEQFF	TGTGCCACCAGTGATCCCACTAGCGGGAGTTCCAATGAGCAGTTCTTC	16	TRBD2	TRBJ2-1	TRBV24-1	-
CSAIGGTLIVDEAKNIQYF	TGCAGTGCTATAGGGGGGACACTCATAGTAGACGAAGCCAAAAACATTCAGTACTTC	19	-	TRBJ2-4	TRBV20-1	-
CASAGTTLNEQFF	TGTGCCAGCGCCGGGACGACCCTCAATGAGCAGTTCTTC	13	-	TRBJ2-1	TRBV9	-
CASSPKDRVYEQYF	TGTGCCAGCAGCCCCAAAGACAGGGTGTACGAGCAGTACTTC	14	TRBD1	TRBJ2-7	TRBV5-4	few
CASSHLAGGPSGANVLTF	TGTGCCAGCAGCCACCTAGCGGGAGGGCCCTCTGGGGCCAACGTCCTGACTTTC	18	TRBD2	TRBJ2-6	TRBV3-1	few
CASSYHGQSNYGYTF	TGTGCCAGCAGTTACCATGGACAGTCTAACTATGGCTACACCTTC	15	-	TRBJ1-2	TRBV6-5	-
CASSPPIGTDTQYF	TGTGCCAGCAGCCCACCGATAGGCACAGATACGCAGTATTTT	14	-	TRBJ2-3	TRBV3-1	-
CASSFSGEETQYF	TGCGCCAGCAGCTTTAGCGGGGAAGAGACCCAGTACTTC	13	TRBD2	TRBJ2-5	TRBV5-1	few
CASSQRQGLFTPGELFF	TGTGCCAGCAGCCAAAGACAGGGACTCTTTACACCCGGGGAGCTGTTTTTT	17	-	TRBJ2-2	TRBV13	-
CAISVADSGTEAFF	TGTGCCATCAGTGTTGCGGACAGTGGGACTGAAGCTTTCTTT	14	-	TRBJ1-1	TRBV10-3	-
CSVEDPSGRGETQYF	TGCAGCGTTGAAGATCCTAGCGGGAGAGGAGAGACCCAGTACTTC	15	TRBD2	TRBJ2-5	TRBV29-1	-
CASSFGGSASYNEQFF	TGCGCCAGCAGCTTCGGCGGGAGTGCTTCCTACAATGAGCAGTTCTTC	16	TRBD2	TRBJ2-1	TRBV5-1	-
CSVEEAEYGYTF	TGCAGCGTTGAGGAGGCAGAATATGGCTACACCTTC	12	-	TRBJ1-2	TRBV29-1	few
CSVEPQGGEQFF	TGCAGCGTTGAGCCCCAGGGGGGTGAGCAGTTCTTC	12	-	TRBJ2-1	TRBV29-1	-
CSAGQGDEQYF	TGCAGCGCGGGACAGGGAGACGAGCAGTACTTC	11	TRBD1	TRBJ2-7	TRBV29-1	few
CASTLTDSQHGYTF	TGTGCCAGCACCCTGACCGACAGTCAGCATGGCTACACCTTC	14	-	TRBJ1-2	TRBV6-2/TRBV6-3	-
CASSLSRSGRGLFNEQFF	TGTGCCAGCAGTTTATCAAGATCCGGCAGGGGGCTATTTAATGAGCAGTTCTTC	18	TRBD1	TRBJ2-1	TRBV27	-
CASSYGGGGNTEAFF	TGTGCCAGCAGCTACGGAGGGGGGGGAAACACTGAAGCTTTCTTT	15	-	TRBJ1-1	TRBV7-6	many
CASSLDSKQYF	TGTGCCAGCAGCTTAGACTCGAAGCAGTACTTC	11	-	TRBJ2-4	TRBV7-2	-
CSASRGGGYTEAFF	TGCAGTGCTAGCCGGGGCGGGGGCTATACTGAAGCTTTCTTT	14	-	TRBJ1-1	TRBV20-1	few
CSARVTSGRDNEQFF	TGCAGTGCTAGAGTGACTAGCGGGAGGGACAATGAGCAGTTCTTC	15	TRBD2	TRBJ2-1	TRBV20-1	-
CASRRRITQYF	TGTGCCAGCAGACGAAGGATTACGCAGTATTTT	11	-	TRBJ2-3	TRBV6-1	few
CASSLIGGAGNEQYF	TGTGCCAGCAGTTTAATCGGGGGGGCAGGCAACGAGCAGTACTTC	15	TRBD2	TRBJ2-7	TRBV27	-
CSARDPPDEQYF	TGCAGTGCTAGGGACCCGCCGGACGAGCAGTACTTC	12	-	TRBJ2-7	TRBV20-1	-
CASSLSLPNFYGYTF	TGTGCCAGTAGCTTATCCCTTCCTAACTTCTATGGCTACACCTTC	15	-	TRBJ1-2	TRBV7-9	-
CSVEEPSGRADTQYF	TGCAGCGTTGAAGAACCCAGCGGGAGGGCAGATACGCAGTATTTT	15	TRBD2	TRBJ2-3	TRBV29-1	-
CASSAGTSGSINEQFF	TGTGCCAGCAGTGCTGGGACTAGCGGGAGTATTAATGAGCAGTTCTTC	16	TRBD2	TRBJ2-1	TRBV12-3/TRBV12-4	-
CASRGFLYEQYF	TGTGCCAGCAGGGGTTTTCTCTACGAGCAGTACTTC	12	-	TRBJ2-7	TRBV12-3/TRBV12-4	few
CASSIDSPRETQYF	TGTGCCAGCAGTATCGACTCCCCGAGGGAGACCCAGTACTTC	14	-	TRBJ2-5	TRBV5-6	-
CSVASSGGGDTQYF	TGCAGCGTTGCTTCGTCGGGGGGGGGAGATACGCAGTATTTT	14	TRBD2	TRBJ2-3	TRBV29-1	-
CASSPRGLRAGARTDTQYF	TGTGCCAGCAGCCCCCGCGGCTTACGCGCGGGAGCGAGGACAGATACGCAGTATTTT	19	TRBD2	TRBJ2-3	TRBV27	-
CSADGSFSYNEQFF	TGCAGTGCTGACGGGAGTTTTTCCTACAATGAGCAGTTCTTC	14	-	TRBJ2-1	TRBV20-1	-
CASSLKLAASYNEQFF	TGTGCCAGCAGCCTCAAACTAGCGGCCTCCTACAATGAGCAGTTCTTC	16	TRBD2	TRBJ2-1	TRBV12-3/TRBV12-4	-
CASSLGLAGSNTGELFF	TGCGCCAGCAGCTTGGGGCTAGCGGGCAGCAACACCGGGGAGCTGTTTTTT	17	TRBD2	TRBJ2-2	TRBV5-1	-
CASSLTRVGQGIYEQYF	TGTGCCAGCAGCTTAACTCGGGTGGGACAGGGTATTTACGAGCAGTACTTC	17	TRBD1	TRBJ2-7	TRBV7-3	-
CSVEGGQGNYGYTF	TGCAGCGTTGAAGGGGGACAGGGAAACTATGGCTACACCTTC	14	TRBD1	TRBJ1-2	TRBV29-1	few
CATSDGDRGEETQYF	TGTGCCACCAGTGACGGTGACAGGGGAGAAGAGACCCAGTACTTC	15	TRBD1	TRBJ2-5	TRBV24-1	-
CASSVQGVSVEQYF	TGTGCCAGCAGTGTACAGGGGGTCTCGGTCGAGCAGTACTTC	14	TRBD1	TRBJ2-7	TRBV6-6	-
CASSEWDKSYEQYF	TGTGCCAGCAGTGAATGGGACAAATCTTACGAGCAGTACTTC	14	-	TRBJ2-7	TRBV6-5	-
CASRHPPGTGLYEQYF	TGTGCCAGCAGGCACCCCCCCGGGACTGGGCTCTACGAGCAGTACTTC	16	-	TRBJ2-7	TRBV6-6	-
CASSLQGRPGPQHF	TGTGCCAGCAGTCTCCAGGGCCGCCCAGGGCCCCAGCATTTT	14	-	TRBJ1-5	TRBV28	-
CASSQDGGTTQYF	TGTGCCAGCAGCCAAGACGGCGGGACTACGCAGTATTTT	13	-	TRBJ2-3	TRBV4-2	-
CASSLTSGRTGEQFF	TGCGCCAGCAGCCTGACTAGCGGGAGGACGGGTGAGCAGTTCTTC	15	TRBD2	TRBJ2-1	TRBV5-1	-